This is a list of T cell receptor beta chains from one sample in a study of technical replicates of blood from several donors. Assay: immunoSEQ multiplex PCR; the TCRdb copy retains only in-frame clones and omits some. The sample contains tens of thousands of clones, 95% to 97% of which appear only once. The sample was T cells isolated from PBMCs. The receptor source for this set is a human donor in good health. CDR3s include the opening cysteine and the closing phenylalanine or tryptophan. Each record gives: J gene, V gene, clone size, D gene, CDR3 DNA, CDR3 protein. A D gene is named only where the DNA matches it firmly. The size entry is marked missing in some rows and otherwise reads once, few, many or a size class.

j_call: TRBJ2-3; v_call: TRBV18; clone_size: once; d_call: TRBD2; cdr3_nt: TGTGCCAGCTCACCAAGACTAGCGGGGAATGGAGATACGCAGTATTTT; cdr3_aa: CASSPRLAGNGDTQYF
j_call: TRBJ2-5; v_call: TRBV6-1; clone_size: -; d_call: -; cdr3_nt: TGTGCCAGCAGTGCAACAGGGACCGCAGAGACCCAGTACTTC; cdr3_aa: CASSATGTAETQYF
j_call: TRBJ2-1; v_call: TRBV10-3; clone_size: -; d_call: TRBD1; cdr3_nt: TGTGCCATCAAGTCAGGGGGCCTCGATGAGCAGTTCTTC; cdr3_aa: CAIKSGGLDEQFF
j_call: TRBJ1-1; v_call: TRBV18; clone_size: -; d_call: -; cdr3_nt: TGTGCCAGCTCCATACACACAGACAACACTGAAGCTTTCTTT; cdr3_aa: CASSIHTDNTEAFF
j_call: TRBJ2-1; v_call: TRBV4-2; clone_size: -; d_call: -; cdr3_nt: TGTGCCAGCAGCCCTGGGGACAAGTACAATGAGCAGTTCTTC; cdr3_aa: CASSPGDKYNEQFF
j_call: TRBJ1-1; v_call: TRBV6-1; clone_size: -; d_call: TRBD1; cdr3_nt: TGTGCCAGCAGATTAGGAGCCGACAGGGGCGAAGCTTTCTTT; cdr3_aa: CASRLGADRGEAFF
j_call: TRBJ2-7; v_call: TRBV18; clone_size: -; d_call: -; cdr3_nt: TGTGCCAGCTCAACCCCCACAGATGCCCTCTCCTACGAGCAGTACTTC; cdr3_aa: CASSTPTDALSYEQYF
j_call: TRBJ1-1; v_call: TRBV7-2; clone_size: once; d_call: -; cdr3_nt: TGTGCCAGCAGCTCCATACTCATGAACACTGAAGCTTTCTTT; cdr3_aa: CASSSILMNTEAFF
j_call: TRBJ2-2; v_call: TRBV6-1; clone_size: -; d_call: -; cdr3_nt: TGTGCCAGCAGGGAACCGGGACTTCCTCAAACAAGGGAGCTGTTTTTT; cdr3_aa: CASREPGLPQTRELFF
j_call: TRBJ1-2; v_call: TRBV5-6; clone_size: once; d_call: -; cdr3_nt: TGTGCCAGCAGCTTGGTTTCAGGGTCTGGCTACACCTTC; cdr3_aa: CASSLVSGSGYTF
j_call: TRBJ1-2; v_call: TRBV4-3; clone_size: -; d_call: -; cdr3_nt: TGCGCCAGCAGCCAAGAACACGTCCTTGGCTATGGCTACACCTTC; cdr3_aa: CASSQEHVLGYGYTF
j_call: TRBJ2-5; v_call: TRBV7-9; clone_size: -; d_call: TRBD1; cdr3_nt: TGTGCCAGCAGCTTAGCGGGGGACAGGGGCGAGACCCAGTACTTC; cdr3_aa: CASSLAGDRGETQYF
j_call: TRBJ1-2; v_call: TRBV29-1; clone_size: -; d_call: -; cdr3_nt: TGCAGCGTACTAATGGGGGAGGTAGATTACTATGGCTACACCTTC; cdr3_aa: CSVLMGEVDYYGYTF
j_call: TRBJ2-5; v_call: TRBV18; clone_size: -; d_call: -; cdr3_nt: TGTGCCAGCTCACCCGACAAGGGACATCCCGGGGAGACCCAGTACTTC; cdr3_aa: CASSPDKGHPGETQYF
j_call: TRBJ1-4; v_call: TRBV6-5; clone_size: -; d_call: -; cdr3_nt: TGTGCCAGCAGTTACTCAAGCGGGAGTATCGAGGAAAAACTGTTTTTT; cdr3_aa: CASSYSSGSIEEKLFF
j_call: TRBJ1-1; v_call: TRBV7-2; clone_size: -; d_call: -; cdr3_nt: TGTGCCAGCAGCTTAATTGGGGGCAACACTGAAGCTTTCTTT; cdr3_aa: CASSLIGGNTEAFF
j_call: TRBJ2-7; v_call: TRBV7-9; clone_size: -; d_call: TRBD2; cdr3_nt: TGTGCCAGCAGCCCTAGCGGATACGAGCAGTACTTC; cdr3_aa: CASSPSGYEQYF
j_call: TRBJ2-2; v_call: TRBV7-2; clone_size: -; d_call: -; cdr3_nt: TGTGCCAGCAGCTTGGGGCTAGTCAACACCGGGGAGCTGTTTTTT; cdr3_aa: CASSLGLVNTGELFF
j_call: TRBJ1-5; v_call: TRBV7-8; clone_size: -; d_call: -; cdr3_nt: TGTGCCAGCAGCTTAGCGCTCTACGGGGGTACGTCCGATCAGCCCCAGCATTTT; cdr3_aa: CASSLALYGGTSDQPQHF
j_call: TRBJ2-5; v_call: TRBV2; clone_size: -; d_call: -; cdr3_nt: TGTGCCAGCACCGGATGGACAGAAGAGACCCAGTACTTC; cdr3_aa: CASTGWTEETQYF
j_call: TRBJ2-3; v_call: TRBV9; clone_size: -; d_call: -; cdr3_nt: TGTGCCAGCAGCCCTCGAGCGGGCGGAGATACGCAGTATTTT; cdr3_aa: CASSPRAGGDTQYF
j_call: TRBJ2-7; v_call: TRBV6-6; clone_size: -; d_call: -; cdr3_nt: TGTGCCAGCAGTTACTCGGAGAGAGACGAGCAGTACTTC; cdr3_aa: CASSYSERDEQYF
j_call: TRBJ2-1; v_call: TRBV6-5; clone_size: -; d_call: TRBD2; cdr3_nt: TGTGCCAGCAGAGAGCGGGAGGTCTCCTACAATGAGCAGTTCTTC; cdr3_aa: CASREREVSYNEQFF
j_call: TRBJ1-2; v_call: TRBV2; clone_size: -; d_call: -; cdr3_nt: TGTGCCAGCAGTGAATTGTCAGGGTCCTATGGCTACACCTTC; cdr3_aa: CASSELSGSYGYTF
j_call: TRBJ1-5; v_call: TRBV23-1; clone_size: -; d_call: -; cdr3_nt: TGCGCCAGCAGTCAATTCGGGGAAAGCAATCAGCCCCAGCATTTT; cdr3_aa: CASSQFGESNQPQHF
j_call: TRBJ2-1; v_call: TRBV19; clone_size: -; d_call: TRBD2; cdr3_nt: TGTGCCAGTAGTTCCGCGGGACTAGTTAATGAGCAGTTCTTC; cdr3_aa: CASSSAGLVNEQFF
j_call: TRBJ2-1; v_call: TRBV11-2; clone_size: -; d_call: -; cdr3_nt: TGTGCCAGCAGCTTAATCGGGGGGCAGGCGCAAAATGAGCAGTTCTTC; cdr3_aa: CASSLIGGQAQNEQFF
j_call: TRBJ1-5; v_call: TRBV9; clone_size: -; d_call: TRBD1; cdr3_nt: TGTGCCAGCAGCGGGGGACAGGGCTGGCCCCAGCATTTT; cdr3_aa: CASSGGQGWPQHF
j_call: TRBJ2-7; v_call: TRBV9; clone_size: -; d_call: TRBD2; cdr3_nt: TGTGCCAGCAGCGTAGGGCCCGGGGTTGGGACTATTTACTACGAGCAGTACTTC; cdr3_aa: CASSVGPGVGTIYYEQYF
j_call: TRBJ1-5; v_call: TRBV29-1; clone_size: -; d_call: TRBD1; cdr3_nt: TGCAGCGTTGATGGGACAGGGGGCCAGCCCCAGCATTTT; cdr3_aa: CSVDGTGGQPQHF
j_call: TRBJ2-1; v_call: TRBV7-3; clone_size: once; d_call: TRBD1; cdr3_nt: TGTGCCAGCAGCTGGACAGGGGCCGTGGATGAGCAGTTCTTC; cdr3_aa: CASSWTGAVDEQFF
j_call: TRBJ1-1; v_call: TRBV6-5; clone_size: once; d_call: TRBD1; cdr3_nt: TGTGCCAGCAGTTACATCGGGACAGCCTTGGAAGCTTTCTTT; cdr3_aa: CASSYIGTALEAFF
j_call: TRBJ1-2; v_call: TRBV11-2; clone_size: -; d_call: -; cdr3_nt: TGTGCCAGCAGCTACAGCCATAGTTATGGCTACACCTTC; cdr3_aa: CASSYSHSYGYTF
j_call: TRBJ1-2; v_call: TRBV27; clone_size: -; d_call: -; cdr3_nt: TGTGCCAGCAGGGAGCCAGGGGTCTATGGCTACACCTTC; cdr3_aa: CASREPGVYGYTF